Shown below are 23 T cell receptor beta chains from a single sample sequenced in a study of low-dose radiotherapy and immunotherapy resistance in tumors. cDNA synthesis used a TRAV/TRBV-specific primer set for both chains. With a V-primer adapter and a constant-region primer, TCRs were amplified for around 20 PCR cycles. MiXCR, applied by TCRdb to the reads, yields one record per CDR3 protein. The sample has tens of thousands of distinct CDR3 sequences, 9.4% seen once. The sample's time point: before trial treatment. The input for sequencing was PBMCs, taken before treatment. All receptors come from a male donor with prostate cancer.

This clonotype was recorded at least ten times. This chain joins TRBV28 and TRBJ1-2; D possibly corresponds to TRBD1 (5 bases). The CDR3 has 17 residues. The germline V gene has CDR1 MDHEN and CDR2 SYDVKM. V shed 5 bases and J shed 0 bases, with 19 bases lying between them. The CDR3 is CASSPLSRQRTNYGYTF. CDR3 coding DNA: TGTGCCAGCAGTCCCCTTAGTAGACAGCGTACTAACTATGGCTACACCTTC.

This clonotype was detected ten times or more. V gene TRBV4-2 combines with J gene TRBJ2-2; perhaps TRBD1 as D (6 bases). Per germline, CDR1 LGHNA and CDR2 YNFKEQ. Between the trimmed V and J ends, which lost 5 bases and 5 bases, there was a span of 15 bases. The CDR3 loop spans 15 amino acids. The CDR3 spells CASSKNRVSTGELFF. Written as DNA, the CDR3 is TGTGCCAGCAGCAAAAACAGGGTTTCGACCGGGGAGCTGTTTTTT.

At least ten counts were recorded for this clonotype. The chain is built from TRBV7-3 and TRBJ2-1; TRBD1 aligns across 7 bases. Germline CDR1 SGHTA, CDR2 FQGTGA. Unmatched junction bases numbered 7, after V lost 5 bases and J lost 9 bases. CDR3 size: 13 residues. Written as DNA, the CDR3 is TGTGCCAGCAGCCCCCAGACAGGGCGTGAGCAGTTCTTC. It translates to CASSPQTGREQFF.

There are many counts of this clonotype. The chain links TRBV7-9 to TRBJ2-1; D remains unclear. With 1 base removed from V and 7 bases from J, the gap between germline ends came to 8 bases. This CDR3 has 13 residues. The germline V gene has CDR1 SEHNR and CDR2 FQNEAQ (reference sequence). CDR3 sequence: CASSLEDSNEQFF. CDR3 in DNA: TGTGCCAGCAGCTTAGAAGACTCGAATGAGCAGTTCTTC. Filled out from reference TRBV7-9 and TRBJ2-1, the complete variable domain reads DTGVSQNPRHKITKRGQNVTFRCDPISEHNRLYWYRQTLGQGPEFLTYFQNEAQLEKSRLLSDRFSAERPKGSFSTLEIQRTEQGDSAMYLCASSLEDSNEQFFGPGTRLTVL.

This clonotype showed up many times. The V call is TRBV7-3, the J call TRBJ2-1, with D perhaps matching TRBD2 (5 bases). The CDR3 length is 11 residues. Trimming took 8 bases from V and 8 from J, leaving 10 bases between them. CDR1 is SGHTA and CDR2 is FQGTGA in the germline V gene. The CDR3 DNA sequence: TGTGCCAGCGCAGAGGGTTATGAGCAGTTCTTC. It translates to CASAEGYEQFF.

This clonotype was detected many times. The chain employs TRBV29-1 and TRBJ1-1; a possible D gene is TRBD1 (5 bases). CDR1 and CDR2 from the germline V gene are SQVTM and ANQGSEA. The CDR3 consists of 13 residues. V was shortened by 5 bases and J by 4 bases, with 14 bases between the two germline ends. CDR3 DNA sequence: TGCAGCGTTCTCCGGGGCGGGAGCACTGAAGCTTTCTTT. It codes for CSVLRGGSTEAFF.

This clonotype was recorded many times. V usage is TRBV7-2 and J usage is TRBJ2-3; D gene uncertain. This CDR3 comprises 12 residues. The ends were cut back, 3 bases at V and 4 bases at J, with 5 bases in the middle. CDR1 is SGHTA and CDR2 is FQGNSA in the germline V gene. Here the CDR3 reads CASSFDPDTQYF. The DNA for the CDR3 is TGTGCCAGCAGCTTTGACCCAGATACGCAGTATTTT. The variable domain in full, completed from reference TRBV7-2 and TRBJ2-3, reads GAGVSQSPSNKVTEKGKDVELRCDPISGHTALYWYRQSLGQGLEFLIYFQGNSAPDKSGLPSDRFSAERTGGSVSTLTIQRTQQEDSAVYLCASSFDPDTQYFGPGTRLTVL.

This clonotype was recorded many times. V and J are TRBV20-1 and TRBJ1-1; a possible D gene is TRBD1 (5 bases). The CDR3 runs 13 residues. V was shortened by 4 bases and J by 5 bases, with 14 bases between the two germline ends. Germline V gives CDR1 DFQATT, CDR2 SNEGSKA (reference sequence). CDR3 coding DNA: TGCAGTGCTACCCCACAGGTTCAGACTGAAGCTTTCTTT. It codes for CSATPQVQTEAFF.

With regard to this clonotype: A far larger clone is one base from this, pointing to a likely read error. The chain carries TRBV2 and TRBJ2-7; maybe TRBD2 (6 bases). There are 15 residues in the CDR3. CDR1 is SNHLY and CDR2 is FYNNEI in the germline V gene. V was pared by 11 bases and J by 7 bases, with 27 bases between. CDR3 sequence (DNA): TGTGCCGCCAGCAGGCGGGGTGGGGGTAACAATGAGCAGTACTTC. Translated, it gives CAASRRGGGNNEQYF. Full variable domain (missing parts from reference TRBV2 and TRBJ2-7): EPEVTQTPSHQVTQMGQEVILRCVPISNHLYFYWYRQILGQKVEFLVSFYNNEISEKSEIFDDQFSVERPDGSNFTLKIRSTKLEDSAMYFCAASRRGGGNNEQYFGPGTRLTVT.

This clonotype was seen ten or more times. The V call is TRBV28, the J call TRBJ2-3; D might be TRBD2 (6 bases). Germline values: CDR1 MDHEN, CDR2 SYDVKM. V shed 3 bases and J shed 4 bases, with 11 bases lying between them. This CDR3 has 14 residues. The CDR3 region has the DNA TGTGCCAGCAGTTTTCAGGGAGGTTCAGATACGCAGTATTTT. It is translated as CASSFQGGSDTQYF.

In its sample, this clonotype was seen many times. The chain is built from TRBV4-2 and TRBJ1-5; D uncertain. Between the trimmed V and J ends, which lost 0 bases and 0 bases, there was a span of 12 bases. The CDR3 is 17 amino acids. Germline V gene lookup returns CDR1 LGHNA and CDR2 YNFKEQ. Here the CDR3 DNA reads TGTGCCAGCAGCCAAGATAAGAACCTATATAGCAATCAGCCCCAGCATTTT. The encoded protein is CASSQDKNLYSNQPQHF.

This clonotype was detected ten times or more. The genes are TRBV5-1 and TRBJ2-2; 10 bases align to TRBD1. Germline CDR1 reads SGHRS; CDR2 reads YFSETQ. This CDR3 is built from 15 residues. Losses at the gene ends were 4 bases for V and 7 bases for J; bases not matched to a gene: 7. The CDR3 reads CASSLRQGAGGELFF. The CDR3 DNA reads TGCGCCAGCAGCCTGCGACAGGGGGCAGGCGGGGAGCTGTTTTTT.

This clonotype came up many times. The chain employs TRBV29-1 and TRBJ2-5, with TRBD1 identical over 7 bases. The CDR3 has 14 amino acids. Per germline, CDR1 SQVTM and CDR2 ANQGSEA. J was trimmed by 3 bases and V by 6 bases; bases with no gene match: 10. CDR3 nucleotide sequence: TGCAGCGTCGGACCCGGGACAGTGAAAGAGACCCAGTACTTC. Protein: CSVGPGTVKETQYF.

This clonotype occurred many times. The chain joins TRBV28 to TRBJ1-2, with 9 positions matching TRBD1. The V and J ends lost 6 bases and 2 bases, in that order; junction bases with no gene match: 4. Germline CDR1 is MDHEN and CDR2 is SYDVKM. The CDR3 is made up of 14 amino acids. The CDR3 loop is CASRLDRGNYGYTF. CDR3 nucleotides: TGTGCCAGCAGGTTAGACAGGGGGAACTATGGCTACACCTTC.

This clonotype was observed once. A far larger clone is one base from this, pointing to a likely read error. The CDR3 loop reads CTSSFCGSSYEQYF. The CDR3 DNA is TGTACCAGCAGCTTTTGCGGGAGCTCCTACGAGCAGTACTTC. This rearrangement joins TRBV13 to TRBJ2-7, with 7 nucleotides matching TRBD2. CDR3 length: 14 residues. Looked up from germline, CDR1 is PRHDT and CDR2 is FYEKMQ (reference sequence). Using reference TRBV13 and TRBJ2-7 for the parts outside the CDR3, the full variable domain is AAGVIQSPRHLIKEKRETATLKCYPIPRHDTVYWYQQGPGQDPQFLISFYEKMQSDKGSIPDRFSAQQFSDYHSELNMSSLELGDSALYFCTSSFCGSSYEQYFGPGTRLTVT.

This clonotype occurred many times. This chain joins TRBV4-3 and TRBJ2-1; D not certain. This CDR3 contains 15 residues. Per the germline V gene, CDR1 is LGHNA and CDR2 is YSLEER. With 3 bases removed from V and 8 bases from J, the gap between germline ends came to 17 bases. In DNA, the CDR3 is TGCGCCAGCAGCCAGAACCGGCCTTTAAGGGATGAGCAGTTCTTC. Its protein is CASSQNRPLRDEQFF.

Judged by abundance, this clonotype is medium-sized. The V gene is TRBV28, the J gene TRBJ2-3; tentatively, D is TRBD1 (5 bases). The CDR3 has 12 amino acids. Germline CDR1 reads MDHEN; CDR2 reads SYDVKM. The V and J ends lost 8 bases and 0 bases respectively, with 6 bases between them. The CDR3 sequence is CASGASTDTQYF. For the CDR3, the DNA is TGTGCCAGCGGGGCCAGCACAGATACGCAGTATTTT.

This clonotype was counted at least ten times. The chain carries TRBV13 and TRBJ2-2; 10 bases agree with TRBD2. The CDR3 totals 20 residues. Germline CDR1 and CDR2: PRHDT and FYEKMQ (reference sequence). Germline trimming cut 2 bases from V and 0 bases from J; bases unmatched to any gene: 12. The CDR3 loop reads CASSLSVPSGSDSNTGELFF. CDR3 sequence (DNA): TGTGCCAGCAGCTTATCCGTTCCTAGCGGGAGTGATTCGAACACCGGGGAGCTGTTTTTT.

The table lists this clonotype with many counts. This sequence joins TRBV7-2 and TRBJ1-1, with D possibly TRBD1 on 5 matching bases. Germline values: CDR1 SGHTA, CDR2 FQGNSA. The CDR3 covers 13 residues. The V and J ends lost 3 bases and 4 bases respectively, with 9 bases between them. This CDR3 is CASSFRVATEAFF. CDR3 in DNA: TGTGCCAGCAGCTTCAGGGTTGCCACTGAAGCTTTCTTT.

This clonotype showed up many times. V is TRBV7-9 and J is TRBJ2-7; the match to TRBD2 covers 12 bases. Trimming removed 4 bases from V and 2 bases from J; junction bases left unmatched: 6. Germline V CDR1 and CDR2: SEHNR, FQNEAQ (reference sequence). This CDR3 contains 16 residues. CDR3 nucleotides: TGTGCCAGCAGCTCCCTGACTAGCGGGAGTCCCTACGAGCAGTACTTC. Translated: CASSSLTSGSPYEQYF.

This clonotype has a count of ten or more. The chain joins TRBV7-2 to TRBJ2-4, with 7 nucleotides matching TRBD1. Per the germline V gene, CDR1 is SGHTA and CDR2 is FQGNSA. The length of the CDR3 is 14 residues. V shed 5 bases, J shed 10 bases, and the junction held 11 bases outside the gene matches. Here the CDR3 reads CASSPQGTPGIQYF. For the CDR3, the DNA is TGTGCCAGCAGCCCACAGGGGACCCCAGGGATTCAGTACTTC.

This clonotype occurred many times. The J gene is TRBJ2-6, the V gene TRBV7-2, with D possibly being TRBD1 or TRBD2 (5 bases each). V was shortened by 5 bases and J by 2 bases, with 10 bases between the two germline ends. Germline CDR1 is SGHTA and CDR2 is FQGNSA. The CDR3 covers 15 residues. CDR3 sequence reads: CASSRGATGANVLTF. In DNA form, the CDR3 reads TGTGCCAGCAGCCGAGGGGCGACTGGGGCCAACGTCCTGACTTTC.

Many counts were recorded for this clonotype. The chain combines TRBV19 with TRBJ1-1; unclear D gene. Trimming cost V 7 bases and J 4 bases, with 19 bases left between them. This CDR3 region has 15 residues. Germline CDR1 is LNHDA and CDR2 is SQIVND (reference sequence). CDR3 nucleotide sequence: TGTGCCAGTAACTCCCGACTGGGAGGTGGCACTGAAGCTTTCTTT. Translation gives CASNSRLGGGTEAFF.